This section outlines one TCR beta chain sequence together with its context. Germline assignment: CDR1 MDHEN and CDR2 SYDVKM. The CDR3 has 13 residues. Trimming took off 6 bases at V and 4 bases at J, with 12 bases between the two ends. Data came from immunoSEQ multiplex PCR; TCRdb stores just in-frame clones and leaves some out. The data show more than 65,000 clones, with just under 95% seen just once and around 1.5% held by the top ten. The record originates from a study of T cell clonotyping in hematopoietic cell transplantation. The source material was peripheral blood mononuclear cells. The sequence came from a man aged 50 to 59 in good health. Some clones in this sample may be carry-over from other donors' samples. V usage is TRBV28 and J usage is TRBJ2-5, with a possible D match to TRBD2 (6 bases). This chain's CDR3 is CASSSGERETQYF. As DNA, the CDR3 is TGTGCCAGCAGCTCGGGGGAAAGAGAGACCCAGTACTTC. The entire variable domain, with the rest obtained from reference TRBV28 and TRBJ2-5, is as follows: DVKVTQSSRYLVKRTGEKVFLECVQDMDHENMFWYRQDPGLGLRLIYFSYDVKMKEKGDIPEGYSVSREKKERFSLILESASTNQTSMYLCASSSGERETQYFGPGTRLLVL.